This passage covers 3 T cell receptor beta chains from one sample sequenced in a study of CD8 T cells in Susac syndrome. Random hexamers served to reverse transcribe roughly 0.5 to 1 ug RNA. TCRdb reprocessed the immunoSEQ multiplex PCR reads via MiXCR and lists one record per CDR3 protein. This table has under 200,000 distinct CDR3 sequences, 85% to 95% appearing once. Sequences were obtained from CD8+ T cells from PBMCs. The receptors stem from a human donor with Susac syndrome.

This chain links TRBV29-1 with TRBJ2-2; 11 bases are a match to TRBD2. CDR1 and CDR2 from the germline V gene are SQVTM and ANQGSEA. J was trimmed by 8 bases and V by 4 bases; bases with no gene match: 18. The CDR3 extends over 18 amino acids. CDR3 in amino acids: CSVATGILAGVFTGELFF. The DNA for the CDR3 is TGCAGCGTTGCAACCGGGATACTAGCGGGAGTTTTTACAGGGGAGCTGTTTTTT.

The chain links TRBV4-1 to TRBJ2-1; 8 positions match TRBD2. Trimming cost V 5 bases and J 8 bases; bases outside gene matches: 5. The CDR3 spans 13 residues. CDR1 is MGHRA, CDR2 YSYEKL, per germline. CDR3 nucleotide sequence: TGCGCCAGCAGCGTTAGCGGGGTAGATGAGCAGTTCTTC. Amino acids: CASSVSGVDEQFF.

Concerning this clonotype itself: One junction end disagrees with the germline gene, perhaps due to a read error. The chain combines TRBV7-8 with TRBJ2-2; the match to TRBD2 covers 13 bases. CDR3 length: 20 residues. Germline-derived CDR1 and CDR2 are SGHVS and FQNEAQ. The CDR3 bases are TGTGCCAGCAGCCCGCGGACTAGCGGGAGTGTTCTGGGGAACACCGAGGAGCTGTTTTTT. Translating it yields CASSPRTSGSVLGNTEELFF.